Each of the 17 T cell receptor beta chains below was sequenced from the same sample in a study of Ad26.COV2.S vaccination and SARS-CoV-2 variants listed by TCRdb under 2021. What the treatment or condition label conveys for this sample: about 20 received Ad26.COV2.S at low or high dose, single or two shots; a few received placebo; per-sample allocation not given. For vaccine and placebo recipients, repertoires were sequenced using samples collected on day 63 after the first injection. The library was obtained by the immunoSEQ multiplex PCR assay. Not all clones reach the TCRdb copy of this immuneACCESS table, which keeps in-frame sequences only. Checked studies attribute under half of the gap to unresolved V genes and leave the rest unexplained. The sample includes roughly 400,000 clones, with approximately 92% observed a single time. Around 1.7% of the sample lies in the top ten. This specimen was peripheral blood, taken in a trial of Ad26.COV2.S vaccine versus placebo. The receptors come from a person aged 18-60 years who received the Ad26.COV2.S COVID-19 vaccine or a placebo.

This rearrangement joins TRBV19 to TRBJ1-4; possibly TRBD1 for D (5 bases). V was shortened by 3 bases and J by 6 bases, with 14 bases between the two germline ends. CDR1 and CDR2 from the germline V gene are LNHDA and SQIVND (reference sequence). There are 15 residues in the CDR3. In DNA, the CDR3 is TGTGCCAGTAGTATTAAGGGGATCGGGGATGAAAAACTGTTTTTT. It is translated as CASSIKGIGDEKLFF.

The chain carries TRBV6-6 and TRBJ1-2; tentative D call: TRBD1 (5 bases). V was pared by 5 bases and J by 5 bases, with 18 bases between. This CDR3 contains 15 residues. CDR1 and CDR2 from the germline V gene are MNHNY and SVGAGI (reference sequence). The CDR3 region has the DNA TGTGCCAGCAGTCCCGTAGGGGACCTATGGTATGGCTACACCTTC. Encoded protein: CASSPVGDLWYGYTF.

The chain joins TRBV15 to TRBJ2-5, with D perhaps matching TRBD1 (6 bases). CDR1 is LNHNV, CDR2 YYDKDF, per germline (reference sequence). The CDR3 is 14 residues long. The V gene lost 0 bases and the J gene lost 5 bases, with 10 bases spanning the gap. The DNA of the CDR3 is TGTGCCACCAGCAGAGATAGGGGGTCGGAGACCCAGTACTTC. Translating gives CATSRDRGSETQYF.

The genes are TRBV27 and TRBJ1-2, with 9 bases aligning to TRBD1. This CDR3 comprises 14 residues. The V gene end was trimmed by 3 bases and the J gene end by 8 bases; junction bases not matched to a gene: 7. Germline V lookup: CDR1 MNHEY, CDR2 SMNVEV (reference sequence). CDR3 in amino acids: CASSFLGQGGGYTF. CDR3 DNA: TGTGCCAGCAGTTTTCTGGGACAGGGTGGCGGCTACACCTTC.

The CDR3 sequence: CASSEGGPEQYF. CDR3 in DNA: TGTGCCAGCTCCGAAGGGGGCCCCGAGCAGTACTTC. This chain joins TRBV27 and TRBJ2-7, with TRBD1 matching 7 bases. V was pared by 8 bases and J by 6 bases, with 7 bases of the junction left unmatched. CDR3 size: 12 residues. Germline V gives CDR1 MNHEY, CDR2 SMNVEV (reference sequence).

The CDR3 here is CATSRAKEMYEQYF. CDR3 nucleotide sequence: TGTGCCACCAGCAGAGCGAAGGAAATGTACGAGCAGTACTTC. The chain carries TRBV15 and TRBJ2-7; unclear D gene. Germline values: CDR1 LNHNV, CDR2 YYDKDF (reference sequence). The V gene lost 1 base and the J gene lost 4 bases, with 11 bases spanning the gap. The CDR3 extends over 14 amino acids.

The chain joins TRBV7-8 to TRBJ2-7, with 8 bases fitting TRBD1. V shed 6 bases and J 4 bases; nucleotides not matched to a gene: 8. This CDR3 spans 14 amino acids. The germline gives CDR1 SGHVS, CDR2 FQNEAQ. CDR3: CASRSDRELYEQYF. The CDR3 coding sequence is TGTGCCAGCAGATCGGACAGGGAACTTTACGAGCAGTACTTC.

The chain joins TRBV30 to TRBJ1-3; no clear D gene. V was shortened by 0 bases and J by 2 bases, with 11 bases between the two germline ends. Germline V gene sequence: CDR1 GTSNPN, CDR2 SVGIG (reference sequence). The CDR3 contains 15 residues. CDR3 sequence (DNA): TGTGCCTGGAGTGTAGAGAACAGAGCTGGAAACACCATATATTTT. Amino acid sequence: CAWSVENRAGNTIYF.

The chain links TRBV29-1 to TRBJ1-1; D is undetermined. Germline CDR1 and CDR2: SQVTM and ANQGSEA. The CDR3 covers 10 residues. Between the trimmed V and J ends, which lost 7 bases and 1 base, there was a span of 4 bases. The CDR3 sequence is CSAANTEAFF. In nucleotides, the CDR3 is TGCAGCGCCGCGAACACTGAAGCTTTCTTT.

CDR3: CAIWGDRGVEGYGYTF. The DNA of the CDR3 is TGTGCCATCTGGGGAGACAGGGGGGTGGAAGGTTATGGCTACACCTTC. This sequence joins TRBV10-3 and TRBJ1-2; 9 bases are shared with TRBD1. Germline trimming cut 8 bases from V and 5 bases from J; bases unmatched to any gene: 15. The CDR3 is 16 amino acids. CDR1 ENHRY and CDR2 SYGVKD come from the germline V gene.

V gene TRBV19 combines with J gene TRBJ1-2, with a possible D match to TRBD1 (5 bases). Trimming removed 1 base from V and 8 bases from J, with 14 bases in between. Germline V gives CDR1 LNHDA, CDR2 SQIVND (reference sequence). This CDR3 comprises 14 residues. This CDR3 is CASSIVKAGNGYTF. The CDR3 nucleotides are TGTGCCAGTAGTATAGTCAAGGCAGGGAACGGCTACACCTTC.

This clone was counted a few times. The chain links TRBV3-1 (or the pseudogene TRBV3-2) to TRBJ2-7; TRBD1 aligns across 8 bases. V lost 6 bases and J lost 0; bases outside the gene matches: 7. This CDR3 is 15 amino acids long. Looked up from germline, CDR1 is LGHDT and CDR2 is YNNKEL (reference sequence). CDR3 DNA: TGTGCCAGCAGGGCCGGACAGGGCCACTCCTACGAGCAGTACTTC. It specifies CASRAGQGHSYEQYF.

The V gene is TRBV11-2, the J gene TRBJ2-3; TRBD2 matches 8 bases. The CDR3 loop spans 15 amino acids. Germline-derived CDR1 and CDR2 are SGHAT and FQNNGV. V dropped 6 bases and J dropped 6; count of bases not matched to a gene: 11. The CDR3 region is CASRSSGGGADTQYF. For the CDR3, the DNA is TGTGCCAGCAGATCCTCGGGAGGGGGGGCTGATACGCAGTATTTT.

The chain combines TRBV6-2 or TRBV6-3 with TRBJ2-5, with TRBD2 identical over 8 bases. V lost 6 bases to trimming and J lost 7 bases; unmatched junction nucleotides: 13. Germline V gene sequence: CDR1 MNHEY, CDR2 SVGEGT. The CDR3 is 15 amino acids. In DNA form, the CDR3 reads TGTGCCAGCAGCGGGACTAGTGGATCCGTAGTGACCCAGTACTTC. This gives the protein CASSGTSGSVVTQYF.

The genes are TRBV7-9 and TRBJ2-1; D is ambiguous. This CDR3 has 13 amino acids. Germline CDR1 and CDR2: SEHNR and FQNEAQ (reference sequence). Trimming stripped 7 bases from V and 8 bases from J, with 15 bases between. CDR3 residues: CASTPRQYDEQFF. The CDR3, as DNA: TGTGCCAGCACCCCTCGCCAGTACGATGAGCAGTTCTTC.

The chain combines TRBV3-1 (or the pseudogene TRBV3-2) with TRBJ1-4; D uncertain. The CDR3 consists of 15 residues. Germline V gene lookup returns CDR1 LGHDT and CDR2 YNNKEL (reference sequence). Trimming removed 1 base at V and 7 bases at J, with 13 bases between. The CDR3 region is CASSQGLGEGEKLFF. For the CDR3, the DNA is TGTGCCAGCAGCCAAGGTCTGGGAGAGGGTGAAAAACTGTTTTTT.

The V gene is TRBV18, the J gene TRBJ1-6; 7 bases fit TRBD1. The CDR3 covers 16 residues. Germline lookup yields CDR1 KGHSH and CDR2 LQKENI. Losses at the gene ends were 4 bases for V and 2 bases for J; bases not matched to a gene: 5. For the CDR3, the DNA is TGTGCCAGCTCACAAGACAGGGCCGCCTATAATTCACCCCTCCACTTT. It translates to CASSQDRAAYNSPLHF.